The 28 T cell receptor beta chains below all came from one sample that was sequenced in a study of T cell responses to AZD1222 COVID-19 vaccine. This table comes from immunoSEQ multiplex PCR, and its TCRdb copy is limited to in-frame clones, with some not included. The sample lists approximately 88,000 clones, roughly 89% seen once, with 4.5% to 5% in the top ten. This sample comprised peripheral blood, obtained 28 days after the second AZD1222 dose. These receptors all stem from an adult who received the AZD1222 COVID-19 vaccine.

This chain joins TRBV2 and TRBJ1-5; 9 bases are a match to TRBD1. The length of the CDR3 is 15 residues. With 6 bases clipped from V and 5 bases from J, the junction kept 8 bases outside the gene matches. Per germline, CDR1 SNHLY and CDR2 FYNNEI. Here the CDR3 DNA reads TGTGCCAGCAGACCCGGGACAGGGACCCATCAGCCCCAGCATTTT. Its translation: CASRPGTGTHQPQHF.

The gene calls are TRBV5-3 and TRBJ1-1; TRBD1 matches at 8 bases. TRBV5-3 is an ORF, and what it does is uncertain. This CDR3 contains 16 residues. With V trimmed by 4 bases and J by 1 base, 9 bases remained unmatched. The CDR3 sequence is CARSPVTRGRNTEAFF. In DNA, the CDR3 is TGTGCCAGAAGCCCGGTCACCAGGGGGCGGAACACTGAAGCTTTCTTT.

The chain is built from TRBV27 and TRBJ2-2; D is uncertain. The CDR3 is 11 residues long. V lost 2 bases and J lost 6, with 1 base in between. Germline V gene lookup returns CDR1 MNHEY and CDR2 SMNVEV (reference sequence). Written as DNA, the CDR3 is TGTGCCAGCAGTTTAGCCGGGGAGCTGTTTTTT. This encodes CASSLAGELFF.

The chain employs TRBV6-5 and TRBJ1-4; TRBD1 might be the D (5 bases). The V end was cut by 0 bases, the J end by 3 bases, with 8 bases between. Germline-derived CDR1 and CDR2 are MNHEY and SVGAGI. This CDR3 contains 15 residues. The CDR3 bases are TGTGCCAGCAGTTACTCGGGGCAGTCTAATGAAAAACTGTTTTTT. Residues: CASSYSGQSNEKLFF.

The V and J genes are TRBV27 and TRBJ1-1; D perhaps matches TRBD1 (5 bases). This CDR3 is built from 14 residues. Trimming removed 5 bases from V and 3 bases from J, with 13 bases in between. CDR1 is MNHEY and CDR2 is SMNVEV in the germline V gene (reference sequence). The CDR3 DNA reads TGTGCCAGCAGTCCTAGCGGAGGGGACACTGAAGCTTTCTTT. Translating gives CASSPSGGDTEAFF.

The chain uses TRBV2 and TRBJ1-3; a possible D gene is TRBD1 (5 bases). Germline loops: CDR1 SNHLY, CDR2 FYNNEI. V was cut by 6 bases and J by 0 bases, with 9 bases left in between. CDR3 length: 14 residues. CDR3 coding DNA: TGTGCCAGCAGACGACAGTCCTCTGGAAACACCATATATTTT. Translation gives CASRRQSSGNTIYF.

The CDR3 protein is CASSLLGEDYGYTF. The CDR3 nucleotides read TGTGCCAGCAGCTTACTAGGGGAAGACTATGGCTACACCTTC. The chain combines TRBV7-3 with TRBJ1-2; a weak D match, TRBD1 (5 bases). Trimming shortened V by 2 bases and J by 3 bases, and 10 bases separated the two germline ends. The CDR3 extends over 14 amino acids. Germline values: CDR1 SGHTA, CDR2 FQGTGA.

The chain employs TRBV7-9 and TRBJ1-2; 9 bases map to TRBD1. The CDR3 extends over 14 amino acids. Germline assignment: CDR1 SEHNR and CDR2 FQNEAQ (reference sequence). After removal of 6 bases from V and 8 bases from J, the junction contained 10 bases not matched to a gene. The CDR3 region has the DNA TGTGCCAGCAGACCGGGACAGGGCGGCCGGGGCTACACCTTC. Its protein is CASRPGQGGRGYTF.

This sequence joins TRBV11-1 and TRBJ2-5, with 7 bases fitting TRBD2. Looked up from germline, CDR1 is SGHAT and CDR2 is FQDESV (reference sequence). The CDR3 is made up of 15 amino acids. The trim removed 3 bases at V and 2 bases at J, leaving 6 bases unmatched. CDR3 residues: CASSLGTTLQETQYF. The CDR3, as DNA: TGTGCCAGCAGCTTGGGGACTACCCTGCAAGAGACCCAGTACTTC.

The CDR3 spells CASSVVENSPLHF. In DNA, the CDR3 is TGTGCCAGCAGCGTAGTCGAGAATTCACCCCTCCACTTT. This chain uses TRBV9 with TRBJ1-6; no firm D call. The CDR3 runs 13 residues. Germline V gene data show CDR1 as SGDLS and CDR2 as YYNGEE. V was shortened by 0 bases and J by 7 bases, with 5 bases between the two germline ends.

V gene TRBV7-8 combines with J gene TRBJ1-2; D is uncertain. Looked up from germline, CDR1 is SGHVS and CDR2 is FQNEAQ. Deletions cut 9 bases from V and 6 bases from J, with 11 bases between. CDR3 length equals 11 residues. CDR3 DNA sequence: TGTGCCAGTCACGGCGGGCATGGCTACACCTTC. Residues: CASHGGHGYTF.

CDR3 sequence: CASSQDLSTGLGYGYTF. DNA for the CDR3: TGTGCCAGCAGCCAAGACCTTTCGACAGGGCTTGGGTATGGCTACACCTTC. The gene calls are TRBV14 and TRBJ1-2, with 7 positions matching TRBD1. This CDR3 has 17 residues. Per germline, CDR1 SGHDN and CDR2 FVKESK. V dropped 0 bases and J dropped 5; count of bases not matched to a gene: 12.

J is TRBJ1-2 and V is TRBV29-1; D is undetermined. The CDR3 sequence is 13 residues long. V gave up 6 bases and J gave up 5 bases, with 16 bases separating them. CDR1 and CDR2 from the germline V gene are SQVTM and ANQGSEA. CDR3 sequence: CSVELDLPYGYTF. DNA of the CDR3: TGCAGCGTGGAACTAGATCTACCTTATGGCTACACCTTC.

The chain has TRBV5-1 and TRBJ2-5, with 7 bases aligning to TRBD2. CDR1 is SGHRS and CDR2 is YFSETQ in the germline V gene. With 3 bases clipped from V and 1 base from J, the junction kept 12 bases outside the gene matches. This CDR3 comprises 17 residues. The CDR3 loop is CASSSGLLTGGQETQYF. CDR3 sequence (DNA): TGCGCCAGCAGCTCCGGACTTTTAACGGGGGGCCAAGAGACCCAGTACTTC.

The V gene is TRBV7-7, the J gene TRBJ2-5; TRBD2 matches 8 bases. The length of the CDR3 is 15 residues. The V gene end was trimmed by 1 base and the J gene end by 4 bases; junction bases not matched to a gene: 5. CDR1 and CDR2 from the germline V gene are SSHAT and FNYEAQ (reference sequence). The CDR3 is CASSLDQAGAETQYF. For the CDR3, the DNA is TGTGCCAGCAGCTTAGATCAAGCGGGGGCAGAGACCCAGTACTTC.

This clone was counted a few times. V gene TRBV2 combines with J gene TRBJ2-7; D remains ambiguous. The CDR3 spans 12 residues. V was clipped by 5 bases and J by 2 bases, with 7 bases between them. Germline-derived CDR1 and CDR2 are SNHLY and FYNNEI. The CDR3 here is CASSTRPYEQYF. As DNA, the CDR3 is TGTGCCAGCAGTACCAGGCCCTACGAGCAGTACTTC.

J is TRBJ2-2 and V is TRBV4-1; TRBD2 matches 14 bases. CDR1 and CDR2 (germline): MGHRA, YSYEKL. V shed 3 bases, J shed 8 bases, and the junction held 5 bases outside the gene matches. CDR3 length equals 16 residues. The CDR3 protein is CASSHGLAGGEGELFF. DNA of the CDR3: TGCGCCAGCAGCCATGGACTAGCGGGGGGAGAGGGGGAGCTGTTTTTT.

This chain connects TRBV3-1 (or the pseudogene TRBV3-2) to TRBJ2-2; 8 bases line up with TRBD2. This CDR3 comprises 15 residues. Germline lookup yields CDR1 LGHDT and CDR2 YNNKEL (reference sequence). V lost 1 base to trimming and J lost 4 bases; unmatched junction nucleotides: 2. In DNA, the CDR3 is TGTGCCAGCAGCCAAGCAGCGGGGGCCACCGGGGAGCTGTTTTTT. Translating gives CASSQAAGATGELFF.

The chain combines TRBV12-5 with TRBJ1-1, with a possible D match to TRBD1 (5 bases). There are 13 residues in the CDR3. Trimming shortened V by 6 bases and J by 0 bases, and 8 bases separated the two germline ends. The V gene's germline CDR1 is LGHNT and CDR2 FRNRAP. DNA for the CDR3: TGTGCTAGTGGAGCGACAGTGAACACTGAAGCTTTCTTT. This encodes CASGATVNTEAFF.

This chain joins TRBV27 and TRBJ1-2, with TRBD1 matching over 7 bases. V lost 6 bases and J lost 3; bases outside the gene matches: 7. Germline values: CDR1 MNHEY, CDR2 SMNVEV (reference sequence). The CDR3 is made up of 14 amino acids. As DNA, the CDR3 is TGTGCCAGCAGGGATACAGGGGCGCACTATGGCTACACCTTC. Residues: CASRDTGAHYGYTF.

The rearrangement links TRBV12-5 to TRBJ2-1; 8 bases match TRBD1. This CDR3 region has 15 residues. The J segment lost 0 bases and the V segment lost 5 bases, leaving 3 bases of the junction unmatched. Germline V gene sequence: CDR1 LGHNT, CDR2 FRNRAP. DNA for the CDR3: TGTGCTAGTGGTCGGACAGGGAGCTCCTACAATGAGCAGTTCTTC. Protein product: CASGRTGSSYNEQFF.

The CDR3 DNA is TGTGCCAGCAGCTTTCTCGGTTGGGTGAGTGAAGCTTTCTTT. Translation: CASSFLGWVSEAFF. V usage is TRBV7-9 and J usage is TRBJ1-1; D uncertain. CDR1 and CDR2 (germline): SEHNR, FQNEAQ (reference sequence). There are 14 residues in the CDR3. V lost 3 bases, J lost 7 bases, and 15 bases lay in between. The complete variable domain, with remaining parts taken from reference TRBV7-9 and TRBJ1-1, reads DTGVSQNPRHKITKRGQNVTFRCDPISEHNRLYWYRQTLGQGPEFLTYFQNEAQLEKSRLLSDRFSAERPKGSFSTLEIQRTEQGDSAMYLCASSFLGWVSEAFFGQGTRLTVV.

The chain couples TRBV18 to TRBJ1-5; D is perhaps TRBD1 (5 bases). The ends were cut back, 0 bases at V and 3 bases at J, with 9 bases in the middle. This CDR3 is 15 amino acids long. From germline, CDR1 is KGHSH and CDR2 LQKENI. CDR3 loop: CASSPPGRANQPQHF. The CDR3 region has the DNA TGTGCCAGCTCACCACCGGGCAGGGCCAATCAGCCCCAGCATTTT.

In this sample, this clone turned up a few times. The DNA of the CDR3 is TGTGCCAGCAGCAACAGGGAGAACACTGAAGCTTTCTTT. Amino acids: CASSNRENTEAFF. The J gene is TRBJ1-1, the V gene TRBV3-1 (or the pseudogene TRBV3-2); possible D gene TRBD1, 6 bases. Germline CDR1 LGHDT, CDR2 YNNKEL (reference sequence). The CDR3 is made up of 13 amino acids. The germline V and J ends were trimmed by 5 bases and 1 base, with 8 bases remaining between them.

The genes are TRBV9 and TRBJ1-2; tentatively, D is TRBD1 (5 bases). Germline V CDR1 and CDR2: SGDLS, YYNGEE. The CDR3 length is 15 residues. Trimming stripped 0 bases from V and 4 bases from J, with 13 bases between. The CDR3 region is CASSVVPGPSYGYTF. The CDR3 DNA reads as TGTGCCAGCAGCGTAGTTCCGGGGCCAAGCTATGGCTACACCTTC. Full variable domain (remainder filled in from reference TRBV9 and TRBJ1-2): DSGVTQTPKHLITATGQRVTLRCSPRSGDLSVYWYQQSLDQGLQFLIQYYNGEERAKGNILERFSAQQFPDLHSELNLSSLELGDSALYFCASSVVPGPSYGYTFGSGTRLTVV.

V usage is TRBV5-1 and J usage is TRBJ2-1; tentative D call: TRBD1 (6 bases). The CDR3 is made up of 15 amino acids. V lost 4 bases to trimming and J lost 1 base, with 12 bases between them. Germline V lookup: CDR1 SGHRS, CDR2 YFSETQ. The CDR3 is CASSIEGDSYNEQFF. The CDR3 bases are TGCGCCAGCAGCATCGAGGGGGATTCCTACAATGAGCAGTTCTTC.

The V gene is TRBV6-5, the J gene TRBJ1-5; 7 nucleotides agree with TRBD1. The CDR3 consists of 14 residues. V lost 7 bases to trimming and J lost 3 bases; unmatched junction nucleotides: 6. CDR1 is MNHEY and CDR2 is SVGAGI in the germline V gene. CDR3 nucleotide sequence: TGTGCCAGCACCGAGGGACAGATCAATCAGCCCCAGCATTTT. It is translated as CASTEGQINQPQHF.

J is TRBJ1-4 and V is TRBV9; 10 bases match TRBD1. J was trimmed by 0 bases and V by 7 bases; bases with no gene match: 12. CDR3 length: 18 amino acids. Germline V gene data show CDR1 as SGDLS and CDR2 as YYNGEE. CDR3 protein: CASSPGTGALTTNEKLFF. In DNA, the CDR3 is TGTGCCAGCTCCCCCGGGACAGGGGCCTTAACAACTAATGAAAAACTGTTTTTT.